This TCR beta chain was identified during a study of response to subunit inactivated influenza vaccine. TCRdb called the RT-PCR reads again in MiXCR, with one record for every CDR3 protein. The sample consists of roughly 570,000 distinct CDR3 sequences, about 15% of them appearing once. The CDR3 loop spans 15 amino acids. V was shortened by 5 bases and J by 4 bases, with 17 bases between the two germline ends. Germline assignment: CDR1 SEHNR and CDR2 FQNEAQ (reference sequence). Overall study findings and caveats: The authors suggested that few new T cells are recruited per seasonal influenza vaccination.

On this clonotype: Its antigen is currently unknown.

The TCR comes from a man aged 45 to 65 who received an inactivated influenza vaccine. This chain links TRBV7-9 with TRBJ1-2, with a tentative D call TRBD1 (6 bases). This specimen consisted of PBMCs from blood, obtained 11 to 12 days after vaccination. This chain's CDR3 is CASSRPEGQAYGYTF. CDR3 sequence (DNA): TGTGCCAGCAGCCGGCCGGAGGGACAAGCCTATGGCTACACCTTC.